The 20 T cell receptor beta chains presented below share a single source sample, sequenced in a study of shared clonotypes between healthy human individuals. Sequencing used immunoSEQ multiplex PCR; TCRdb keeps in-frame clones, though not all of them. The table has over 1.5 million clones, around 98% seen once. Specimen: naive CD4+ T cells sorted from blood. Subset of the sample: CD45RA+ positively selected. Receptors originate from a man aged 25 to 40 in good health.

CDR3 loop: CASSGLAGYNEQFF. CDR3 sequence (DNA): TGTGCCAGTAGCGGGCTAGCGGGGTACAATGAGCAGTTCTTC. The chain combines TRBV19 with TRBJ2-1; 9 nucleotides line up with TRBD2. This CDR3 contains 14 residues. V lost 6 bases, J lost 4 bases, and 4 bases stayed unmatched. Germline CDR1 LNHDA, CDR2 SQIVND (reference sequence).

J is TRBJ2-1 and V is TRBV7-3; TRBD1 might be the D (5 bases). The CDR3 contains 13 residues. Trimming removed 5 bases at V and 9 bases at J, with 14 bases between. CDR1 SGHTA and CDR2 FQGTGA come from the germline V gene. This CDR3 reads CASSPARGTEQFF. Here the CDR3 DNA reads TGTGCCAGCAGCCCCGCTAGGGGAACTGAGCAGTTCTTC.

CDR3 region: CASSPSTGVTTGELFF. The CDR3 DNA reads as TGTGCCAGCTCACCCTCGACAGGGGTCACCACCGGGGAGCTGTTTTTT. The chain recombines TRBV18 with TRBJ2-2, with 8 bases that match TRBD1. The germline V gene has CDR1 KGHSH and CDR2 LQKENI. J gave up 4 bases and V 3 bases, and 7 bases lay outside the gene matches. The CDR3 length is 16 residues.

The chain couples TRBV28 to TRBJ2-2; D is unclear. The V gene lost 10 bases and the J gene lost 4 bases, with 13 bases spanning the gap. CDR1 and CDR2 from the germline V gene are MDHEN and SYDVKM. The CDR3 totals 13 residues. CDR3 in DNA: TGTGCCATCCCCGGGCCGGGCACCGGGGAGCTGTTTTTT. Protein: CAIPGPGTGELFF.

This clone was found once. The CDR3 reads CASSPPGQRSTGELFF. The CDR3 DNA is TGTGCCAGCTCACCTCCGGGACAGAGGTCCACCGGGGAGCTGTTTTTT. This chain uses TRBV18 with TRBJ2-2; TRBD1 aligns across 7 bases. The V gene end was trimmed by 3 bases and the J gene end by 4 bases; junction bases not matched to a gene: 8. Germline loops: CDR1 KGHSH, CDR2 LQKENI. This CDR3 has 16 residues.

The chain joins TRBV11-2 to TRBJ1-4; a possible D gene is TRBD1 (5 bases). V was clipped by 5 bases and J by 8 bases, with 18 bases between them. CDR1 is SGHAT, CDR2 FQNNGV, per germline. This CDR3 has 15 residues. The CDR3 DNA sequence: TGTGCCAGCAGCAATCTCCGAGGGGAGGGCGAAAAACTGTTTTTT. Its protein product is CASSNLRGEGEKLFF. Combining the CDR3 with reference TRBV11-2 and TRBJ1-4 gives the whole variable domain EAGVAQSPRYKIIEKRQSVAFWCNPISGHATLYWYQQILGQGPKLLIQFQNNGVVDDSQLPKDRFSAERLKGVDSTLKIQPAKLEDSAVYLCASSNLRGEGEKLFFGSGTQLSVL.

The chain carries TRBV7-2 and TRBJ2-7; 9 positions agree with TRBD1. Germline CDR1 SGHTA, CDR2 FQGNSA. The CDR3 extends over 16 amino acids. The junction had 11 bases not matched to a gene; V was cut back by 4 bases and J by 4 bases. CDR3 bases: TGTGCCAGCAGCTACACAGAGGGACAGGGAGGGTACGAGCAGTACTTC. It encodes CASSYTEGQGGYEQYF. Based on the CDR3 plus reference TRBV7-2 and TRBJ2-7, the full variable domain is GAGVSQSPSNKVTEKGKDVELRCDPISGHTALYWYRQSLGQGLEFLIYFQGNSAPDKSGLPSDRFSAERTGGSVSTLTIQRTQQEDSAVYLCASSYTEGQGGYEQYFGPGTRLTVT.

Concerning this clone: One junction end disagrees with the germline gene, perhaps due to a read error. For the CDR3, the DNA is TGCGCCAGCAGCCAAGTGAGGGACACCGCCTACGAGCAGTACTTC. Encoded protein: CASSQVRDTAYEQYF. The chain has TRBV7-2 and TRBJ2-7; D perhaps matches TRBD1 (6 bases). The germline CDR1 and CDR2 sequences are SGHTA and FQGNSA. This CDR3 is 15 amino acids long.

The chain uses TRBV7-3 and TRBJ2-2; D is ambiguous. Germline lookup yields CDR1 SGHTA and CDR2 FQGTGA. CDR3 length: 13 amino acids. V was shortened by 3 bases and J by 5 bases, with 7 bases between the two germline ends. The CDR3 coding sequence is TGTGCCAGCAGCTTGTCCATGACCGGGGAGCTGTTTTTT. Its translation is CASSLSMTGELFF.

The chain is built from TRBV30 and TRBJ1-1; the D gene is possibly TRBD1 (5 bases). The germline V gene encodes CDR1 GTSNPN and CDR2 SVGIG (reference sequence). The CDR3 spans 14 residues. V lost 2 bases and J 1 base, leaving 11 bases between the germline ends. CDR3 bases: TGTGCCTGGAGTTGGGGGAGGGGGAACACTGAAGCTTTCTTT. As protein: CAWSWGRGNTEAFF.

The rearrangement links TRBV5-1 to TRBJ2-7, with 7 bases fitting TRBD1. The CDR3 totals 15 residues. V was clipped by 7 bases and J by 4 bases; unmatched bases: 14. The germline CDR1 and CDR2 sequences are SGHRS and YFSETQ. The CDR3 coding sequence is TGCGCCAGCCGCCCCTCCGGGACAGAGATTTACGAGCAGTACTTC. Encoded protein: CASRPSGTEIYEQYF.

The rearrangement joins TRBV4-2 to TRBJ1-3; possibly TRBD1 for D (5 bases). Trimming stripped 3 bases from V and 0 bases from J, with 12 bases between. CDR3 size: 16 residues. The germline CDR1 and CDR2 sequences are LGHNA and YNFKEQ. The CDR3 region has the DNA TGTGCCAGCAGCCATGATCAGGGAAGCTCTGGAAACACCATATATTTT. It translates to CASSHDQGSSGNTIYF.

Regarding this clone: At the DNA level, this CDR3 is encoded by other sequences in the same sample as well. This chain joins TRBV9 and TRBJ2-3; the D is unclear. This CDR3 is built from 14 residues. V was trimmed by 5 bases and J by 0 bases, leaving 10 bases between them. Germline CDR1 SGDLS, CDR2 YYNGEE. CDR3 in DNA: TGTGCCAGCAGTTTGGGCACTAGCACAGATACGCAGTATTTT. Amino acids: CASSLGTSTDTQYF.

The chain recombines TRBV21-1 with TRBJ2-7; the D segment call TRBD1 is taken from the table without a DNA check. TRBV21-1 is a known pseudogene. CDR3 length: 13 amino acids. CDR3 sequence (DNA): TGTGCCAGCATGAGGACAGAACTGGACGAGCAGTACTTC. Its translation: CASMRTELDEQYF.

V is TRBV28 and J is TRBJ2-2, with a weak D call TRBD1 (6 bases). The V gene lost 2 bases and the J gene lost 4 bases, with 11 bases spanning the gap. The CDR3 consists of 15 residues. CDR1 and CDR2 from the germline V gene are MDHEN and SYDVKM. This chain's CDR3 is CASSLGPGATGELFF. The DNA of the CDR3 is TGTGCCAGCAGTTTAGGCCCAGGGGCCACCGGGGAGCTGTTTTTT.

The J gene is TRBJ2-3, the V gene TRBV18, with D possibly being TRBD2 (6 bases). The CDR3 totals 14 residues. Trimming removed 6 bases at V and 6 bases at J, with 16 bases between. Germline assignment: CDR1 KGHSH and CDR2 LQKENI. The CDR3 reads CASSQNSGRDTQYF. The CDR3 bases are TGTGCCAGCTCCCAGAATAGCGGAAGGGATACGCAGTATTTT.

The chain recombines TRBV5-1 with TRBJ2-1; the D gene is possibly TRBD2 (5 bases). This CDR3 contains 11 residues. Per the germline V gene, CDR1 is SGHRS and CDR2 is YFSETQ. The V gene lost 4 bases and the J gene lost 15 bases, with 14 bases spanning the gap. CDR3 in amino acids: CASSVQREMFF. The DNA of the CDR3 is TGCGCCAGCAGCGTTCAGAGGGAGATGTTCTTC.

This clone was seen just once. CDR3 nucleotides: TGTGCCAGCAGCCAAGAGACCTGGGATACGCAGTATTTT. Translating it yields CASSQETWDTQYF. The gene calls are TRBV14 and TRBJ2-3; D not certain. The CDR3 covers 13 residues. Germline V gives CDR1 SGHDN, CDR2 FVKESK. V was cut by 0 bases and J by 6 bases, with 7 bases left in between.

The chain recombines TRBV5-1 with TRBJ2-1; possible D gene TRBD1, 6 bases. The V end was cut by 0 bases, the J end by 5 bases, with 9 bases between. The CDR3 extends over 14 amino acids. Germline CDR1 reads SGHRS; CDR2 reads YFSETQ. The CDR3 DNA sequence: TGCGCCAGCAGCTTGGCGACAGGCCACAATGAGCAGTTCTTC. It is translated as CASSLATGHNEQFF.

J is TRBJ2-3 and V is TRBV4-1; 14 nucleotides agree with TRBD2. V shed 9 bases, J shed 0 bases, and the junction held 5 bases outside the gene matches. Looked up from germline, CDR1 is MGHRA and CDR2 is YSYEKL. This CDR3 is 16 amino acids long. The CDR3 loop is CASSRLAGGSTDTQYF. For the CDR3, the DNA is TGCGCCAGTTCTAGACTAGCGGGAGGGAGCACAGATACGCAGTATTTT.